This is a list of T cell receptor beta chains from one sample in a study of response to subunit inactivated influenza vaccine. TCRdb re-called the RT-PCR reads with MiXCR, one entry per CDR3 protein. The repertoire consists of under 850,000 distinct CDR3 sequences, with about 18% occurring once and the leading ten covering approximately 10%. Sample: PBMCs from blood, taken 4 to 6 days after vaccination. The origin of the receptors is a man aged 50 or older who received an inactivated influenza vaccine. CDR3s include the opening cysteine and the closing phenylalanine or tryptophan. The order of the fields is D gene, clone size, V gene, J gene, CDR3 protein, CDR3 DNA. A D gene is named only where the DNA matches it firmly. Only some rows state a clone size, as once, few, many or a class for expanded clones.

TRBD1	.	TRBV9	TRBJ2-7	CASSPGDSATYEQYF	TGTGCTAGCAGCCCCGGGGACAGCGCAACCTACGAGCAGTACTTC
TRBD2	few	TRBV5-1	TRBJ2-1	CASCSGGTAYNEQFF	TGCGCCAGTTGTAGCGGGGGGACCGCTTACAATGAGCAGTTCTTC
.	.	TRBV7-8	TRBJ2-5	CASSLAGSSYQETQYF	TGTGCCAGCAGCTTAGCGGGGAGTTCTTACCAAGAGACCCAGTACTTC
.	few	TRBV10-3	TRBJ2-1	CAISGPPGGEQFF	TGTGCCATCTCCGGGCCCCCCGGTGGTGAGCAGTTCTTC
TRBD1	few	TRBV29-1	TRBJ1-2	CSVAAGQGNGYTF	TGCAGCGTAGCCGCTGGACAGGGGAATGGCTACACCTTC
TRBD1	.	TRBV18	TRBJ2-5	CASSPPSRDRAKETQYF	TGTGCCAGCTCACCACCGAGTCGGGACAGGGCCAAAGAGACCCAGTACTTC
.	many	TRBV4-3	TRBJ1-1	CASSQEGRTEAFF	TGCGCCAGCAGCCAAGAGGGCCGCACTGAAGCTTTCTTT
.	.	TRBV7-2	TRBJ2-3	CASSRSAHGQNTQYF	TGTGCCAGCAGCAGATCGGCTCACGGGCAAAATACGCAGTATTTT
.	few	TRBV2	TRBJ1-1	CASSAETGNTEAFF	TGTGCCAGCAGTGCTGAGACGGGGAACACTGAAGCTTTCTTT
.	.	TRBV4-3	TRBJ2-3	CASSQDESTTTQYF	TGCGCCAGCAGCCAGGACGAATCGACAACGACGCAGTATTTT
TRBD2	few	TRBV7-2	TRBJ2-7	CASSLASSGSYEQYF	TGTGCCAGCAGCTTAGCTTCTAGCGGGTCCTACGAGCAGTACTTC